Each of the 4 T cell receptor beta chains below was sequenced from the same sample in a study of T-cell reconstitution after alpha-beta-depleted transplantation in children. It was with unique molecular identifiers that the TCRbeta library was prepared. TCRdb ran MiXCR on the PCR reads and lists one entry per CDR3 protein. The sample lists hundreds of thousands of distinct CDR3 sequences, about 11% seen once, with about 4% in the top ten. The source material was PBMCs from the stem cell graft donor, sampled from the stem cell graft. These receptors came from a human donor who donated a stem cell graft to a child with acute myeloid leukemia.

The J gene is TRBJ2-2, the V gene TRBV3-1; the D gene is possibly TRBD2 (5 bases). V dropped 1 base and J dropped 6 bases, with 12 bases sitting between them. The germline gives CDR1 LGHDT, CDR2 YNNKEL (reference sequence). The CDR3 length is 15 residues. CDR3 sequence reads: CASSQATLAAGELFF. The CDR3, as DNA: TGTGCCAGCAGCCAAGCAACCCTAGCCGCCGGGGAGCTGTTTTTT.

The chain carries TRBV30 and TRBJ2-7; 8 nucleotides align to TRBD2. CDR3 size: 13 residues. Germline V lookup: CDR1 GTSNPN, CDR2 SVGIG (reference sequence). V was pared by 3 bases and J by 1 base, with 2 bases of the junction left unmatched. This CDR3 reads CAWRGLASYEQYF. Written as DNA, the CDR3 is TGTGCCTGGAGAGGACTAGCTTCCTACGAGCAGTACTTC.

The chain employs TRBV28 and TRBJ2-6, with TRBD2 identical over 8 bases. Germline V gives CDR1 MDHEN, CDR2 SYDVKM. Germline trimming cut 7 bases from V and 1 base from J; bases unmatched to any gene: 9. The CDR3 has 17 amino acids. Here the CDR3 DNA reads TGTGCCAGCACCCTCCCGGGACTAGGATCTGGGGCCAACGTCCTGACTTTC. Protein sequence: CASTLPGLGSGANVLTF.

A few counts support this clonotype. The chain has TRBV5-1 and TRBJ2-1; D not resolved. Germline lookup yields CDR1 SGHRS and CDR2 YFSETQ. Trimming shortened V by 0 bases and J by 4 bases, and 14 bases separated the two germline ends. This CDR3 contains 16 residues. CDR3 protein: CASSLAESRTYNEQFF. The DNA of the CDR3 is TGCGCCAGCAGCTTGGCCGAAAGCAGAACATACAATGAGCAGTTCTTC.